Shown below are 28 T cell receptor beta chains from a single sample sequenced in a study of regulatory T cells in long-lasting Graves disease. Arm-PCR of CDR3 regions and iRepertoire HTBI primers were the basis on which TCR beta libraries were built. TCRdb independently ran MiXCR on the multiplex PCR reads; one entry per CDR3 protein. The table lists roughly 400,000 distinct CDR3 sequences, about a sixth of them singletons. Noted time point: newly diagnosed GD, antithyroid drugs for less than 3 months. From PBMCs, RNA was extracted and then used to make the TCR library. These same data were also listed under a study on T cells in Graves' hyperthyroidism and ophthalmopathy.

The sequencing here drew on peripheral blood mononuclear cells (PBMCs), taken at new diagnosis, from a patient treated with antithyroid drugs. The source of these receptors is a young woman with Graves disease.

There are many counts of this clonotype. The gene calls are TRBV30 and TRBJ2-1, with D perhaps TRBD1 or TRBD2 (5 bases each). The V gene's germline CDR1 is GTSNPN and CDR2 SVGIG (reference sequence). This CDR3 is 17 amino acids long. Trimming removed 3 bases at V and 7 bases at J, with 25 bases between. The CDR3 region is CAWSPSAGASSWNEQFF. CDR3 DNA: TGTGCCTGGAGCCCGTCAGCCGGGGCGAGCTCCTGGAATGAGCAGTTCTTC.

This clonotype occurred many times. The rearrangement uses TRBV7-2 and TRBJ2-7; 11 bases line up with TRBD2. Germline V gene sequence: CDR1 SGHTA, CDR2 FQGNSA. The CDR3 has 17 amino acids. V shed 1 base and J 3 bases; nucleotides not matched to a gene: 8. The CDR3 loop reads CASSLEASGRLDYEQYF. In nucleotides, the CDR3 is TGTGCCAGCAGCTTAGAAGCTAGCGGGAGGCTCGACTACGAGCAGTACTTC.

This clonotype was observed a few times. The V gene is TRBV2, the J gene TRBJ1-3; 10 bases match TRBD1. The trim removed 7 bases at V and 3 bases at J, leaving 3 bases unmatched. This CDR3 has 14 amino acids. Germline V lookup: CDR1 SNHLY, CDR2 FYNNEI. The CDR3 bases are TGTGCCAGCATGCGGGACAGGGGTGGAAACACCATATATTTT. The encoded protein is CASMRDRGGNTIYF.

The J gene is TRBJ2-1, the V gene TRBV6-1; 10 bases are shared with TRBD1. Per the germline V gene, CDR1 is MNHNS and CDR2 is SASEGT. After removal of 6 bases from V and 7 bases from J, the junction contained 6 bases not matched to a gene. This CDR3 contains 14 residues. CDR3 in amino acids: CASRGDRGKNEQFF. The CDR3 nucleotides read TGTGCCAGCAGGGGGGACAGGGGCAAAAATGAGCAGTTCTTC.

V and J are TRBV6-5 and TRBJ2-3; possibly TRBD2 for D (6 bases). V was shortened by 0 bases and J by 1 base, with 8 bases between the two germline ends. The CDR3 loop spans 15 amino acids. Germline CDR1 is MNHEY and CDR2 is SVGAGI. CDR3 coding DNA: TGTGCCAGCAGTTACTCTAGCGGCCGCACAGATACGCAGTATTTT. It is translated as CASSYSSGRTDTQYF.

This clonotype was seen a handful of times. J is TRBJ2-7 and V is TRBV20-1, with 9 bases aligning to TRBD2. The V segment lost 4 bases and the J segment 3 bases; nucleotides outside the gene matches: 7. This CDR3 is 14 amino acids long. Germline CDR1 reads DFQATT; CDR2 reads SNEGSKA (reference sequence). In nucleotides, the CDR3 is TGCAGTGCTAACTCTCTAGCGGGAAGCTACGAGCAGTACTTC. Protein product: CSANSLAGSYEQYF.

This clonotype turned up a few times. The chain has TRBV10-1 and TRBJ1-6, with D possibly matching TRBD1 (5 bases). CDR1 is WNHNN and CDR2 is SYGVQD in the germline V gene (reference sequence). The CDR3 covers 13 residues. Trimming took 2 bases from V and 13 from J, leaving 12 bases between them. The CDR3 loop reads CASSEGPSGPLHF. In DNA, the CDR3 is TGCGCCAGCAGTGAGGGACCTTCAGGGCCCCTCCACTTT.

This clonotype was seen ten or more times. This chain's CDR3 is CASSLVPATDTQYF. The CDR3 DNA reads TGCGCCAGCAGCTTGGTTCCAGCGACAGATACGCAGTATTTT. The chain joins TRBV5-1 to TRBJ2-3; D gene uncertain. Germline V gives CDR1 SGHRS, CDR2 YFSETQ. The CDR3 has 14 residues. Trimming pared 0 bases from V and 3 bases from J, leaving 8 bases between.

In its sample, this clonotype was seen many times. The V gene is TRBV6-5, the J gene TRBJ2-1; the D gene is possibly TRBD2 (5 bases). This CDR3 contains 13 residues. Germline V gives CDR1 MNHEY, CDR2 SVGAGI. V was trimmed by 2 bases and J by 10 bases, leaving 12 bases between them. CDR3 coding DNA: TGTGCCAGCAGTTACCGAACTAGTAGGGAGCAGTTCTTC. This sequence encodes CASSYRTSREQFF.

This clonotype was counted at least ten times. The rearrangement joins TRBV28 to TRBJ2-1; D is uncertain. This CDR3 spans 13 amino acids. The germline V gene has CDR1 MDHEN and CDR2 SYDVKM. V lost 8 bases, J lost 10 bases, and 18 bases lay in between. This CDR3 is CASGEPPRVEQFF. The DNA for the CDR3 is TGTGCCAGCGGAGAGCCCCCCCGAGTGGAGCAGTTCTTC.

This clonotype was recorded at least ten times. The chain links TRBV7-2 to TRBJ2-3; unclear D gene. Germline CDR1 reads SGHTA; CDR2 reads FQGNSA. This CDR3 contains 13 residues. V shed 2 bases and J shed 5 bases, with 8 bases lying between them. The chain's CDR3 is CASSLLVRDTQYF. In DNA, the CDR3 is TGTGCCAGCAGCTTACTAGTTAGAGATACGCAGTATTTT.

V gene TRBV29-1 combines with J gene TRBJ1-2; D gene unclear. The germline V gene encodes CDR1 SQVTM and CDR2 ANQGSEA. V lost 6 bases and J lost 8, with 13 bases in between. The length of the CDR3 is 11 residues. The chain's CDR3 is CSVTTRGGYTF. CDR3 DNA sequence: TGCAGCGTCACGACCCGTGGGGGCTACACCTTC.

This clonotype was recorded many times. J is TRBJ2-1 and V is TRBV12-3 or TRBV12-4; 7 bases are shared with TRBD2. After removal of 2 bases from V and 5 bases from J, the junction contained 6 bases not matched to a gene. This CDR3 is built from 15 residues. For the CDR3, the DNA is TGTGCCAGCAGTTTATGGCTAGCGGAGAACAATGAGCAGTTCTTC. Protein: CASSLWLAENNEQFF.

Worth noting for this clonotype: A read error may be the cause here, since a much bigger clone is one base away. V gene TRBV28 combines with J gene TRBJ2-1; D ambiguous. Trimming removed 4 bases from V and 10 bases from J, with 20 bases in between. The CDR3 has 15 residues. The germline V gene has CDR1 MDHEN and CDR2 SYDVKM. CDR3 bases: TGTGCCAGCAGTTCACCCGACGGTTATCGGCCCGAGCAGTTCTTC. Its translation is CASSSPDGYRPEQFF.

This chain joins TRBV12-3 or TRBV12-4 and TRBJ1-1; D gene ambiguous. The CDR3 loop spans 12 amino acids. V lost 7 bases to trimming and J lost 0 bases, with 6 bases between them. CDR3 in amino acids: CASTIMNTEAFF. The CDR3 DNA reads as TGTGCCAGCACTATTATGAACACTGAAGCTTTCTTT.

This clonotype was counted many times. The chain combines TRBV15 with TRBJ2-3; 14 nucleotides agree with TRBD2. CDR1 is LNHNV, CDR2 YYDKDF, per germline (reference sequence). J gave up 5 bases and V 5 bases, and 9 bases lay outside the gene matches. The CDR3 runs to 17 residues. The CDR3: CATSEGGLAGDEDTQYF. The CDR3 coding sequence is TGTGCCACCAGCGAGGGGGGACTAGCGGGAGACGAAGATACGCAGTATTTT.

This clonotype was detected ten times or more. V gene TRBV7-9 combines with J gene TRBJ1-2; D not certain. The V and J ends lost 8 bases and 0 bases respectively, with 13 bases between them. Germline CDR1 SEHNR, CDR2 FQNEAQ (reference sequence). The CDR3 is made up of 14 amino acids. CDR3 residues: CASGRTGTNYGYTF. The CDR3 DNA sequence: TGTGCCAGCGGAAGGACTGGGACTAACTATGGCTACACCTTC.

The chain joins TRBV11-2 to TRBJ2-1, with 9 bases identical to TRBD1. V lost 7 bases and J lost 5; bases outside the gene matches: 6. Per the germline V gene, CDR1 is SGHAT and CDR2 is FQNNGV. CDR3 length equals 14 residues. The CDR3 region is CASTQGDRDNEQFF. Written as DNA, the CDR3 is TGTGCCAGCACTCAAGGGGACAGGGACAATGAGCAGTTCTTC.

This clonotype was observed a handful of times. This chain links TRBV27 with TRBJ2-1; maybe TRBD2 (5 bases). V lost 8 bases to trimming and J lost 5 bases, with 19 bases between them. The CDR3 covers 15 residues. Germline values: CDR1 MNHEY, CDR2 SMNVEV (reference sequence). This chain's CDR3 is CASSLTSPSNNEQFF. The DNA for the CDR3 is TGTGCCAGCTCACTTACGAGCCCTAGCAACAATGAGCAGTTCTTC.

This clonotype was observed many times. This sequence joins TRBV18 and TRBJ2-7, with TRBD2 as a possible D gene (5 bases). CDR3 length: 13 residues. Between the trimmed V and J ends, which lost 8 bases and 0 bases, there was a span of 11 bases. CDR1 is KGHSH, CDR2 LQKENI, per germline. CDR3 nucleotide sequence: TGTGCCAGCAGCCGTGGGAGCTCCTACGAGCAGTACTTC. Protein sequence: CASSRGSSYEQYF.

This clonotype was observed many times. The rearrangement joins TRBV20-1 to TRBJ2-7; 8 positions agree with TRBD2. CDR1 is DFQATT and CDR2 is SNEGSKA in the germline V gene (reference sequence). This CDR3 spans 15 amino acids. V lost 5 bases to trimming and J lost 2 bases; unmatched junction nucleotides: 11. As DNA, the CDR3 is TGCAGTGCTCACCACGCGAGCGGGAGTCCCTACGAGCAGTACTTC. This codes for CSAHHASGSPYEQYF.

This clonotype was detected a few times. Here the CDR3 reads CSARGGGTSGRVNEQYF. CDR3 in DNA: TGCAGTGCTAGAGGTGGGGGGACTAGCGGGAGGGTCAACGAGCAGTACTTC. The chain is built from TRBV20-1 and TRBJ2-7; 16 nucleotides match TRBD2. CDR1 is DFQATT and CDR2 is SNEGSKA in the germline V gene (reference sequence). Trimming at V came to 1 base and at J to 5 bases, leaving 8 bases not matched to a gene. The CDR3 is 17 amino acids.

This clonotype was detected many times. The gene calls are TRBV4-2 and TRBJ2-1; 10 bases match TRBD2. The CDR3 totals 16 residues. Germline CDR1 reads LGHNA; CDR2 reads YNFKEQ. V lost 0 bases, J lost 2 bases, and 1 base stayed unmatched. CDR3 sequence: CASSQDGTSAYNEQFF. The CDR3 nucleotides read TGTGCCAGCAGCCAAGATGGGACTAGCGCCTACAATGAGCAGTTCTTC.

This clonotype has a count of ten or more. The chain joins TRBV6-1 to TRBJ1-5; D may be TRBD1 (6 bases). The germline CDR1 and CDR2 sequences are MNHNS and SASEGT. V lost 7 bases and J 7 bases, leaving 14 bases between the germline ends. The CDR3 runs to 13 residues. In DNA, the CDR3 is TGTGCCAGCAAGGAGGGGGTTTACCAGCCCCAGCATTTT. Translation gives CASKEGVYQPQHF.

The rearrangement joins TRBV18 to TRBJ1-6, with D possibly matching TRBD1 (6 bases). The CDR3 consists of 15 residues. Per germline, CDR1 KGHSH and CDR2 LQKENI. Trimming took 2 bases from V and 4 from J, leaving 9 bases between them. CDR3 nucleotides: TGTGCCAGCTCACCAGGGACACAATATAATTCACCCCTCCACTTT. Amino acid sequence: CASSPGTQYNSPLHF.

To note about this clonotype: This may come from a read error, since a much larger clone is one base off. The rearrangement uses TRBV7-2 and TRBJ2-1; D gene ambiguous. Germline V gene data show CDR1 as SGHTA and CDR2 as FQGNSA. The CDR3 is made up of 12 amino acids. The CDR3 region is CASSSKPNVQFF. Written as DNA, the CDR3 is TGTGCCAGCAGCTCCAAACCTAATGTGCAGTTCTTC.

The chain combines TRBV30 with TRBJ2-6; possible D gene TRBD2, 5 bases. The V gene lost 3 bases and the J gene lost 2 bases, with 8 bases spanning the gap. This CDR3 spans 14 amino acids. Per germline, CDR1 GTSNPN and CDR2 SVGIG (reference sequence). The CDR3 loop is CAWSRETGANVLTF. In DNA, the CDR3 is TGTGCCTGGAGCCGGGAAACTGGGGCCAACGTCCTGACTTTC.

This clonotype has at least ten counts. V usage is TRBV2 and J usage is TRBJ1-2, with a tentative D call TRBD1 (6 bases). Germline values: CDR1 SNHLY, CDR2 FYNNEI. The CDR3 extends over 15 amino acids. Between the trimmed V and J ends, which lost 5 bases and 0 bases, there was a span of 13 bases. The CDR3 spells CASSSTGQANYGYTF. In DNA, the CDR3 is TGTGCCAGCAGTTCGACAGGACAAGCTAACTATGGCTACACCTTC.